These 16 T cell receptor beta chains came from one sample sequenced in a study of identical twins. Each CDR3 protein gets one entry after TCRdb re-called the 5' RACE reads with MiXCR. The sample holds hundreds of thousands of distinct CDR3 sequences; roughly 7.1% are singletons and the top ten take around 1.6%. These data were likewise used in another study, on yellow fever vaccine responses in identical twins.

Sequencing input: PBMCs. These receptors were taken from a woman under 30 in good health.

CDR3 loop: CASSEWGQGSHEQFF. The CDR3 nucleotides read TGTGCCAGCAGTGAATGGGGACAGGGGTCCCATGAGCAGTTCTTC. V usage is TRBV25-1 and J usage is TRBJ2-1; 10 bases map to TRBD1. J gave up 8 bases and V 1 base, and 5 bases lay outside the gene matches. CDR1 and CDR2 (germline): MGHDK, SYGVNS. CDR3 size: 15 residues.

This chain uses TRBV5-4 with TRBJ2-5, with D maybe TRBD1 (5 bases). The CDR3 spans 13 residues. Germline V gene data show CDR1 as SGHNT and CDR2 as YYREEE (reference sequence). The CDR3 nucleotides read TGTGTCGGACAAGGGGCCTCCCAAGAGACCCAGTACTTC. Protein product: CVGQGASQETQYF. The variable domain in full, completed from reference TRBV5-4 and TRBJ2-5, reads ETGVTQSPTHLIKTRGQQVTLRCSSQSGHNTVSWYQQALGQGPQFIFQYYREEENGRGNFPPRFSGLQFPNYSSELNVNALELDDSALYLCVGQGASQETQYFGPGTRLLVL.

This clonotype was seen many times. The rearrangement links TRBV24-1 to TRBJ2-1; D not certain. Between the trimmed V and J ends, which lost 1 base and 8 bases, there was a span of 11 bases. From germline, CDR1 is KGHDR and CDR2 SFDVKD. CDR3 length: 14 residues. The CDR3 is CATSDFNGRDEQFF. The CDR3 region has the DNA TGTGCCACCAGTGATTTCAATGGGCGCGATGAGCAGTTCTTC.

The sample holds a few counts of this clonotype. The chain couples TRBV4-1 to TRBJ1-1; perhaps TRBD1 as D (5 bases). Trimming pared 6 bases from V and 2 bases from J, leaving 16 bases between. Germline loops: CDR1 MGHRA, CDR2 YSYEKL. The CDR3 is made up of 15 amino acids. DNA for the CDR3: TGCGCCAGCAGACCCTATCTTGGACAAAACACTGAAGCTTTCTTT. Translation gives CASRPYLGQNTEAFF.

This chain uses TRBV29-1 with TRBJ2-5; TRBD1 aligns across 10 bases. Trimming cost V 4 bases and J 4 bases; bases outside gene matches: 3. The CDR3 has 13 amino acids. CDR1 is SQVTM, CDR2 ANQGSEA, per germline. The CDR3 sequence is CSVARQGAETQYF. The CDR3 DNA sequence: TGCAGCGTTGCTCGACAGGGGGCAGAGACCCAGTACTTC.

The rearrangement joins TRBV5-1 to TRBJ2-4; 10 nucleotides line up with TRBD2. The CDR3 runs to 14 residues. J was trimmed by 5 bases and V by 4 bases; bases with no gene match: 3. The germline V gene has CDR1 SGHRS and CDR2 YFSETQ. Written as DNA, the CDR3 is TGCGCCAGCAGCCGACTAGCGGGTGAAAACATTCAGTACTTC. Amino acid sequence: CASSRLAGENIQYF.

The chain has TRBV12-3 or TRBV12-4 and TRBJ2-1; 12 nucleotides match TRBD2. The CDR3 loop spans 15 amino acids. Trimming at V came to 6 bases and at J to 12 bases, leaving 12 bases not matched to a gene. The CDR3 sequence: CASSPTSGGFIGQFF. CDR3 nucleotide sequence: TGTGCCAGCAGCCCGACTAGCGGGGGATTCATTGGGCAGTTCTTC.

The chain employs TRBV5-1 and TRBJ2-2; D gene ambiguous. V lost 2 bases and J lost 4, with 9 bases in between. This CDR3 comprises 14 residues. Germline V gene lookup returns CDR1 SGHRS and CDR2 YFSETQ. CDR3 DNA sequence: TGCGCCAGCAGCTTCTATGACACCACCGGGGAGCTGTTTTTT. The encoded protein is CASSFYDTTGELFF.

The table lists this clonotype with many counts. This chain links TRBV24-1 with TRBJ2-1; TRBD2 matches 14 bases. CDR1 and CDR2 from the germline V gene are KGHDR and SFDVKD. The CDR3 runs to 12 residues. With 9 bases clipped from V and 15 bases from J, the junction kept 6 bases outside the gene matches. CDR3 in amino acids: CATRGLAGVPFF. The DNA for the CDR3 is TGTGCCACCCGGGGACTAGCGGGAGTCCCGTTCTTC.

This chain links TRBV7-9 with TRBJ2-5, with D perhaps TRBD2 (6 bases). Trimming pared 5 bases from V and 0 bases from J, leaving 19 bases between. This CDR3 has 17 residues. CDR1 and CDR2 from the germline V gene are SEHNR and FQNEAQ (reference sequence). For the CDR3, the DNA is TGTGCCAGCAGCCCCGGGGGTGGATCACCGTACCAAGAGACCCAGTACTTC. Its protein is CASSPGGGSPYQETQYF.

This clonotype was detected many times. This chain uses TRBV12-3 or TRBV12-4 with TRBJ2-1; 10 bases fit TRBD2. The CDR3 has 16 amino acids. The V segment lost 6 bases and the J segment 6 bases; nucleotides outside the gene matches: 11. CDR3 in DNA: TGTGCCAGCAGACTGGAAACGGGACTAGCGCCCAATGAGCAGTTCTTC. It is translated as CASRLETGLAPNEQFF.

A few counts support this clonotype. V gene TRBV19 combines with J gene TRBJ1-1; a weak D match, TRBD1 (5 bases). Trimming left V 3 bases short and J 5 bases short, with 19 bases between. The V gene's germline CDR1 is LNHDA and CDR2 SQIVND (reference sequence). The CDR3 runs to 16 residues. Here the CDR3 reads CASSMRAGSVRTEAFF. The CDR3 coding sequence is TGTGCCAGTAGTATGAGGGCAGGGTCGGTAAGGACTGAAGCTTTCTTT.

The J gene is TRBJ2-1, the V gene TRBV7-8; D remains unclear. The germline V gene encodes CDR1 SGHVS and CDR2 FQNEAQ. This CDR3 contains 15 residues. Trimming stripped 5 bases from V and 3 bases from J, with 14 bases between. The CDR3 DNA is TGTGCCAGCAGCCGTGCCGTGCCGGGCTACAATGAGCAGTTCTTC. Residues: CASSRAVPGYNEQFF.

The CDR3 nucleotides are TGTGCCAGCTCACCACTTTTGGGGGTGAATGAGCAGTTCTTC. It is translated as CASSPLLGVNEQFF. This chain uses TRBV18 with TRBJ2-1; perhaps D is TRBD1 or TRBD2 (5 bases each). The CDR3 is 14 residues long. Germline V gene sequence: CDR1 KGHSH, CDR2 LQKENI. V was clipped by 1 base and J by 7 bases, with 11 bases between them. The variable domain in full, completed from reference TRBV18 and TRBJ2-1, reads NAGVMQNPRHLVRRRGQEARLRCSPMKGHSHVYWYRQLPEEGLKFMVYLQKENIIDESGMPKERFSAEFPKEGPSILRIQQVVRGDSAAYFCASSPLLGVNEQFFGPGTRLTVL.

This clonotype was found a few times. The J gene is TRBJ1-5, the V gene TRBV12-3 or TRBV12-4; D uncertain. This CDR3 has 12 amino acids. Trimming removed 3 bases from V and 5 bases from J, with 5 bases in between. The CDR3 loop is CASSFRHQPQHF. Here the CDR3 DNA reads TGTGCCAGCAGTTTCAGGCATCAGCCCCAGCATTTT.

V usage is TRBV3-1 and J usage is TRBJ2-1; D is uncertain. Germline-derived CDR1 and CDR2 are LGHDT and YNNKEL (reference sequence). V gave up 4 bases and J gave up 8 bases, with 9 bases separating them. CDR3 size: 12 residues. The CDR3 is CASSPQRDEQFF. The DNA of the CDR3 is TGTGCCAGCAGCCCCCAACGTGATGAGCAGTTCTTC.